This TCR beta chain was recovered during a study of shared clonotypes between healthy human individuals. Study findings and constraints: An expected dependence of interdonor clonotype sharing on sequencing depth was noted.

The naive CD8 subset, CD45RO-negative cells positively selected for CCR7, excluded terminally differentiated effector memory CD45RA+ cells. Using immunoSEQ multiplex PCR, the repertoire was profiled, and TCRdb retains in-frame clones only, with some absent. The sample has some 2,100,000 clones; about 93% are singletons. Points on this clone: Its antigen is as yet unknown.

Germline V gene sequence: CDR1 SGDLS, CDR2 YYNGEE. The V end was cut by 4 bases, the J end by 0 bases, with 20 bases between. CDR3 length equals 19 residues. The rearrangement joins TRBV9 to TRBJ2-6; maybe TRBD1 (7 bases). This clonotype was obtained from a man younger than 35 in good health. Some clones in this sample may be carry-over from other donors' samples. Sequenced input: naive CD8+ T cells from PBMCs. The CDR3 bases are TGTGCCAGCAGCTTAACCCCAGGGGGGAAAAGCTCTGGGGCCAACGTCCTGACTTTC. This sequence encodes CASSLTPGGKSSGANVLTF.